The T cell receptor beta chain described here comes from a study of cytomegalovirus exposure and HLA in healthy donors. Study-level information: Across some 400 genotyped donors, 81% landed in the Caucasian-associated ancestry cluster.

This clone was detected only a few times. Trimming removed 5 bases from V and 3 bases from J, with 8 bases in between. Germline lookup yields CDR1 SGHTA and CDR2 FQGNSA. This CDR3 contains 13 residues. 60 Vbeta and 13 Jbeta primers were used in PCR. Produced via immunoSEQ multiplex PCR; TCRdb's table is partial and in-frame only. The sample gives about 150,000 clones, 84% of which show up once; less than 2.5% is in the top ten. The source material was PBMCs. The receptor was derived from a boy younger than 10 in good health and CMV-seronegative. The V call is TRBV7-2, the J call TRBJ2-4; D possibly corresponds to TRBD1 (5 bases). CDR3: CASSRTFKNIQYF. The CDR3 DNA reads TGTGCCAGCAGCCGGACATTCAAAAACATTCAGTACTTC.